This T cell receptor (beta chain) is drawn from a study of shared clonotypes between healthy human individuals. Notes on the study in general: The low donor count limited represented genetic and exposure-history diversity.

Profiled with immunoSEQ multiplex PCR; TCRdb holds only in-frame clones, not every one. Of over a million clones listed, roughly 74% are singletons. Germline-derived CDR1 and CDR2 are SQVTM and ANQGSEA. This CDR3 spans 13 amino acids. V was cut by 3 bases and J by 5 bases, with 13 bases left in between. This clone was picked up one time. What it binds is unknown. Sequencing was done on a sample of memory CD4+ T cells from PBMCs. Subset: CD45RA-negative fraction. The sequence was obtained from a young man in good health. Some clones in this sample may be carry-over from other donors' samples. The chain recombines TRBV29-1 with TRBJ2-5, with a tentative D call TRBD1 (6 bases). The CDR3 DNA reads TGCAGCGTTGAGAGGCAGCAGGGGGAGACCCAGTACTTC. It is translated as CSVERQQGETQYF.